The 10 T cell receptor beta chains reported below all come from one sample, sequenced in a study of CXCR3-negative and CXCR3-positive naive CD8 T cells. Whole-study results and caveats: CXCR3-expressing naive cells carried TRB CDR3s more hydrophobic than those of CXCR3-negative naive cells.

The antigens these receptors bind are not known. TRB cDNA was prepared as libraries by UMI-labeled 5' RACE. For each CDR3 protein, TCRdb gives one entry from its re-call of the 5' RACE reads, without DNA. This sample lists around 63,000 distinct CDR3 sequences; its ten largest clones have 4.8%. Sequencing was performed on naive CXCR3+ CD8+ T cells from blood. As to subset: CD45RO-CCR7+CD27+CD95- naive CD8+ T cells expressing CXCR3 (TNR3+). The receptor source for this set is a human donor in good health. Some clones in this sample may be carry-over from other donors' samples.

The V call is TRBV7-9, the J call TRBJ2-1; the D gene TCRdb calls, TRBD1, cannot be checked with no DNA. In germline, CDR1 is SEHNR, CDR2 FQNEAQ (reference sequence). This CDR3 region has 16 residues. The chain's CDR3 is CASSLDDGGTSGEQFF.

Here the CDR3 reads CASTALILGAGQETQYF. The V call is TRBV7-2, the J call TRBJ2-5; the TRBD2 assignment by TCRdb is unverifiable without DNA. Germline CDR1 is SGHTA and CDR2 is FQGNSA. The CDR3 is 17 amino acids.

This chain joins TRBV6-6 and TRBJ2-5; TCRdb names TRBD1, which stays unverified in the absence of DNA. Looked up from germline, CDR1 is MNHNY and CDR2 is SVGAGI (reference sequence). The CDR3 loop spans 17 amino acids. The CDR3 spells CASSYSRGTPGQETQYF.

V and J are TRBV6-6 and TRBJ2-3; the TCRdb call, TRBD2, lacks DNA for checking. Germline CDR1 MNHNY, CDR2 SVGAGI (reference sequence). The CDR3 length is 14 residues. CDR3 sequence: CASGSGGFTDTQYF.

The chain has TRBV10-3 and TRBJ2-2; TCRdb returns TRBD1, unconfirmable since there is no DNA. CDR3 length: 13 amino acids. The germline V gene encodes CDR1 ENHRY and CDR2 SYGVKD. The CDR3: CANRDPNTGELFF.

CDR3: CASSRGLEDHRRPNTEAFF. This chain links TRBV21-1 with TRBJ1-1. TRBV21-1 represents a pseudogene. There are 19 residues in the CDR3.

The gene calls are TRBV5-1 and TRBJ2-3. Germline-derived CDR1 and CDR2 are SGHRS and YFSETQ. This CDR3 is built from 14 residues. The chain's CDR3 is CASSLALGTDTQYF.

CDR3 sequence: CSVEREGRETQYF. The gene calls are TRBV29-1 and TRBJ2-5; no DNA is available, so the TRBD2 call from TCRdb remains unchecked. The CDR3 extends over 13 amino acids. Germline V gives CDR1 SQVTM, CDR2 ANQGSEA.

The CDR3 loop is CATRVANTGELFF. The V gene is TRBV25-1, the J gene TRBJ2-2. The CDR3 totals 13 residues. Germline lookup yields CDR1 MGHDK and CDR2 SYGVNS.

The chain couples TRBV12-3 or TRBV12-4 to TRBJ2-2; TCRdb proposes TRBD1, but this gene call is untestable without DNA. This CDR3 region has 16 residues. CDR3 loop: CASSLLTQGWTGELFF.